Below, 25 T cell receptor beta chains from the same sample are listed, as sequenced in a study of cytomegalovirus exposure and HLA in healthy donors. Some clones are missing from TCRdb's copy, which holds only in-frame ones; the method was immunoSEQ multiplex PCR. This table holds 150,000 to 200,000 clones, 90% to 97% found once. What was sequenced was PBMCs. These receptors came from a woman between 18 and 29 years old in good health and CMV-seronegative.

The V and J genes are TRBV7-9 and TRBJ2-7, with TRBD1 identical over 7 bases. This CDR3 is built from 14 residues. Looked up from germline, CDR1 is SEHNR and CDR2 is FQNEAQ (reference sequence). J lost 6 bases, V lost 4 bases, and 9 bases had no gene match. For the CDR3, the DNA is TGTGCCAGCAGCTCCGGGACAGAGGATAGCGAGCAGTACTTC. Residues: CASSSGTEDSEQYF.

The CDR3 sequence is CASSRNRATEAFF. The CDR3 nucleotides read TGCGCCAGCAGTCGTAACAGGGCCACTGAAGCTTTCTTT. The rearrangement links TRBV5-1 to TRBJ1-1; a weak D match, TRBD1 (6 bases). V was trimmed by 5 bases and J by 4 bases, leaving 12 bases between them. This CDR3 has 13 residues. The germline CDR1 and CDR2 sequences are SGHRS and YFSETQ.

This clone was counted a single time. The chain employs TRBV15 and TRBJ2-1, with TRBD2 matching over 7 bases. The germline gives CDR1 LNHNV, CDR2 YYDKDF (reference sequence). Unmatched junction bases numbered 11, after V lost 5 bases and J lost 4 bases. CDR3 length: 16 amino acids. The CDR3, as DNA: TGTGCCACCAGCCATTTGGCAGCGGGGTCGTACAATGAGCAGTTCTTC. This encodes CATSHLAAGSYNEQFF.

The chain uses TRBV25-1 and TRBJ2-7, with D hard to call. Germline V CDR1 and CDR2: MGHDK, SYGVNS. V was trimmed by 1 base and J by 0 bases, leaving 10 bases between them. This CDR3 is built from 15 residues. The CDR3 DNA follows: TGTGCCAGCAGTGAATCCCAGAAAAGCTCCTACGAGCAGTACTTC. It codes for CASSESQKSSYEQYF.

The rearrangement links TRBV10-3 to TRBJ2-4, with 7 nucleotides matching TRBD2. The CDR3 has 14 residues. J was trimmed by 5 bases and V by 4 bases; bases with no gene match: 5. Germline values: CDR1 ENHRY, CDR2 SYGVKD. The CDR3 region is CAISVGGDENIQYF. CDR3 bases: TGTGCCATCAGTGTGGGGGGGGATGAAAACATTCAGTACTTC.

This clone was counted once. This sequence joins TRBV19 and TRBJ2-7; TRBD1 is a possible D gene (5 bases). Trimming removed 3 bases from V and 4 bases from J, with 10 bases in between. CDR3 length: 13 residues. Germline CDR1 and CDR2: LNHDA and SQIVND (reference sequence). CDR3 residues: CASSISAGYEQYF. In DNA form, the CDR3 reads TGTGCCAGTAGTATCTCGGCAGGGTACGAGCAGTACTTC.

The chain has TRBV27 and TRBJ2-7; TRBD2 matches at 8 bases. The germline gives CDR1 MNHEY, CDR2 SMNVEV (reference sequence). The J segment lost 2 bases and the V segment lost 6 bases, leaving 15 bases of the junction unmatched. This CDR3 has 17 residues. CDR3 in amino acids: CASSRISGGAPPYEQYF. The DNA of the CDR3 is TGTGCCAGCAGCAGAATTTCGGGGGGGGCGCCCCCCTACGAGCAGTACTTC.

This chain links TRBV19 with TRBJ2-5, with 8 nucleotides matching TRBD1. The CDR3 is made up of 16 amino acids. In germline, CDR1 is LNHDA, CDR2 SQIVND (reference sequence). J gave up 2 bases and V 0 bases, and 5 bases lay outside the gene matches. The CDR3 reads CASSIEAGTGQETQYF. In DNA, the CDR3 is TGTGCCAGTAGTATAGAAGCCGGGACAGGTCAAGAGACCCAGTACTTC.

The rearrangement joins TRBV6-5 to TRBJ1-1; D might be TRBD1 (6 bases). Trimming stripped 6 bases from V and 5 bases from J, with 10 bases between. The CDR3 consists of 12 residues. Germline assignment: CDR1 MNHEY and CDR2 SVGAGI. The CDR3 DNA reads TGTGCCAGCAGGCAACAGGGAACTGAAGCTTTCTTT. This gives the protein CASRQQGTEAFF.

The rearrangement joins TRBV19 to TRBJ1-2; a possible D gene is TRBD1 (6 bases). The CDR3 sequence is 15 residues long. Germline-derived CDR1 and CDR2 are LNHDA and SQIVND (reference sequence). Between the trimmed V and J ends, which lost 3 bases and 0 bases, there was a span of 11 bases. CDR3 loop: CASSMLGQTNYGYTF. In nucleotides, the CDR3 is TGTGCCAGTAGTATGCTCGGACAGACTAACTATGGCTACACCTTC. Together with reference TRBV19 and TRBJ1-2, the CDR3 gives the full variable domain: DGGITQSPKYLFRKEGQNVTLSCEQNLNHDAMYWYRQDPGQGLRLIYYSQIVNDFQKGDIAEGYSVSREKKESFPLTVTSAQKNPTAFYLCASSMLGQTNYGYTFGSGTRLTVV.

The rearrangement links TRBV19 to TRBJ2-1; possible D gene TRBD2, 6 bases. Per the germline V gene, CDR1 is LNHDA and CDR2 is SQIVND (reference sequence). V gave up 2 bases and J gave up 2 bases, with 13 bases separating them. There are 16 residues in the CDR3. CDR3 residues: CASSINSASAYNEQFF. CDR3 in DNA: TGTGCCAGTAGTATAAATTCGGCTAGCGCCTACAATGAGCAGTTCTTC. Full variable domain (missing parts from reference TRBV19 and TRBJ2-1): DGGITQSPKYLFRKEGQNVTLSCEQNLNHDAMYWYRQDPGQGLRLIYYSQIVNDFQKGDIAEGYSVSREKKESFPLTVTSAQKNPTAFYLCASSINSASAYNEQFFGPGTRLTVL.

The chain recombines TRBV7-2 with TRBJ1-2, with a weak D call TRBD1 (6 bases). The V end was cut by 8 bases, the J end by 0 bases, with 13 bases between. The CDR3 has 14 amino acids. Per the germline V gene, CDR1 is SGHTA and CDR2 is FQGNSA. The CDR3: CASGEQGANYGYTF. As DNA, the CDR3 is TGTGCCAGCGGCGAACAGGGAGCTAACTATGGCTACACCTTC.

The chain couples TRBV27 to TRBJ2-7, with D hard to call. The germline CDR1 and CDR2 sequences are MNHEY and SMNVEV (reference sequence). This CDR3 is built from 13 residues. V gave up 2 bases and J gave up 2 bases, with 7 bases separating them. The CDR3, as DNA: TGTGCCAGCAGTTTAGGCCATACCTACGAGCAGTACTTC. Translating it yields CASSLGHTYEQYF.

The chain combines TRBV6-5 with TRBJ2-5, with TRBD2 matching over 9 bases. The CDR3 extends over 16 amino acids. CDR1 is MNHEY, CDR2 SVGAGI, per germline. V lost 2 bases and J lost 5; bases outside the gene matches: 9. The CDR3 region is CASSYGRGGPGETQYF. In DNA, the CDR3 is TGTGCCAGCAGTTACGGGCGGGGGGGCCCGGGGGAGACCCAGTACTTC.

V is TRBV7-2 and J is TRBJ1-1; D remains unclear. The CDR3 loop spans 14 amino acids. V lost 5 bases, J lost 5 bases, and 15 bases lay in between. The V gene's germline CDR1 is SGHTA and CDR2 FQGNSA. The DNA of the CDR3 is TGTGCCAGCAGCCTCTTTTCGGGTGGGACTGAAGCTTTCTTT. Protein: CASSLFSGGTEAFF.

The chain employs TRBV19 and TRBJ2-3, with D perhaps TRBD2 (5 bases). The CDR3 has 14 residues. V lost 0 bases to trimming and J lost 3 bases, with 7 bases between them. The germline V gene has CDR1 LNHDA and CDR2 SQIVND (reference sequence). Written as DNA, the CDR3 is TGTGCCAGTAGTATAGATCCGGGGACAGATACGCAGTATTTT. Amino acid sequence: CASSIDPGTDTQYF.

To note about this clone: One end of the junction varies from germline; a read error may be responsible. CDR3 sequence: CASSIGLADAFF. The DNA for the CDR3 is TGTGCCAGTAGTATTGGTCTAGCTGACGCTTTCTTT. The J gene is TRBJ1-1, the V gene TRBV19; D unclear. Germline V gene data show CDR1 as LNHDA and CDR2 as SQIVND (reference sequence). The CDR3 loop spans 12 amino acids.

V gene TRBV5-1 combines with J gene TRBJ2-2; D is unclear. The V gene's germline CDR1 is SGHRS and CDR2 YFSETQ. This CDR3 is built from 12 residues. V lost 4 bases, J lost 5 bases, and 6 bases lay in between. The CDR3 DNA follows: TGCGCCAGCAGCCGGGTTACCGGGGAGCTGTTTTTT. Encoded protein: CASSRVTGELFF.

V and J are TRBV27 and TRBJ1-2; D ambiguous. The CDR3 spans 14 residues. V dropped 6 bases and J dropped 8 bases, with 19 bases sitting between them. Per germline, CDR1 MNHEY and CDR2 SMNVEV (reference sequence). The CDR3 spells CASSPFLTPGGYTF. CDR3 coding DNA: TGTGCCAGCAGCCCTTTTCTGACACCGGGGGGCTACACCTTC.

The V call is TRBV7-3, the J call TRBJ1-1; 8 nucleotides agree with TRBD1. V was pared by 5 bases and J by 4 bases, with 6 bases of the junction left unmatched. There are 14 residues in the CDR3. In germline, CDR1 is SGHTA, CDR2 FQGTGA. The DNA for the CDR3 is TGTGCCAGCAGCCCAGGGACAGGTCCCACTGAAGCTTTCTTT. Translation: CASSPGTGPTEAFF.

The chain links TRBV5-4 to TRBJ1-2; TRBD1 matches 8 bases. V dropped 0 bases and J dropped 4; count of bases not matched to a gene: 8. The CDR3 spans 16 residues. The V gene's germline CDR1 is SGHNT and CDR2 YYREEE (reference sequence). CDR3 nucleotide sequence: TGTGCCAGCAGCTTGGGGCAGGGGGCCCAGTCCTATGGCTACACCTTC. It specifies CASSLGQGAQSYGYTF.

The chain has TRBV21-1 and TRBJ1-1. TRBV21-1 is classified as a pseudogene. The CDR3 is 15 amino acids. In nucleotides, the CDR3 is TGTGCCAGCAGCCGCGGGACGGGGAAGTTCACTGAAGCTTTCTTT. Protein product: CASSRGTGKFTEAFF.

The gene calls are TRBV11-2 and TRBJ1-2; D is possibly TRBD1 (5 bases). Trimming removed 8 bases at V and 7 bases at J, with 17 bases between. The CDR3 is 13 residues long. The germline V gene has CDR1 SGHAT and CDR2 FQNNGV. CDR3 region: CASDGAGLAGYTF. DNA for the CDR3: TGTGCCAGCGACGGAGCAGGGTTGGCTGGCTACACCTTC.

The chain joins TRBV6-4 to TRBJ1-1, with 7 bases that match TRBD1. V dropped 10 bases and J dropped 0; count of bases not matched to a gene: 14. Germline-derived CDR1 and CDR2 are MRHNA and SNTAGT. The CDR3 is 16 residues long. As DNA, the CDR3 is TGTGCCACCTGGGACAGAACTAGACCTATGAACACTGAAGCTTTCTTT. Protein: CATWDRTRPMNTEAFF.

V usage is TRBV5-1 and J usage is TRBJ2-6; D is ambiguous. CDR1 and CDR2 (germline): SGHRS, YFSETQ. This CDR3 is built from 21 residues. Trimming left V 0 bases short and J 0 bases short, with 22 bases between. CDR3 in DNA: TGCGCCAGCAGCTTGGCGCGGTACCAACGTTTGTCCCACTCTGGGGCCAACGTCCTGACTTTC. Its protein is CASSLARYQRLSHSGANVLTF.